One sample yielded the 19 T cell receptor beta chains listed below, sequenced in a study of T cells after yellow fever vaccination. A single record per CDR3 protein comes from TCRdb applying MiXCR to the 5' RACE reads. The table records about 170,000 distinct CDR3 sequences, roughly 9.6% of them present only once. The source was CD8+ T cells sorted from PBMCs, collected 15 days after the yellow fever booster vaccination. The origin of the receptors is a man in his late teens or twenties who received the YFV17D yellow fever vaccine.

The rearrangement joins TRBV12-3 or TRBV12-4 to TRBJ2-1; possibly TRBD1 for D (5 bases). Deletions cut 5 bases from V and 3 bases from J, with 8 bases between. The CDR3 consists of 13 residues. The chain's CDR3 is CASSPDNYNEQFF. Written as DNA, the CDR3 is TGTGCCAGCAGTCCGGACAACTACAATGAGCAGTTCTTC.

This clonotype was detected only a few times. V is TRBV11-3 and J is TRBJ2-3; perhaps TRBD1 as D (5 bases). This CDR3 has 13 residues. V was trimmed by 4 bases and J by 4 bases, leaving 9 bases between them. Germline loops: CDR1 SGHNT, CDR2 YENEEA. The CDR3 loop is CASSSRVADTQYF. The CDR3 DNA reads TGTGCCAGCAGCTCCAGGGTTGCAGATACGCAGTATTTT.

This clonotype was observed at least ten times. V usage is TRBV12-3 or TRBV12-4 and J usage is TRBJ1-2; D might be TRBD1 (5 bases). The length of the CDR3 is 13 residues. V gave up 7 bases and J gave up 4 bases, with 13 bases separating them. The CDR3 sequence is CASTPGGTYGYTF. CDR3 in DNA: TGTGCCAGCACCCCCGGGGGAACCTATGGCTACACCTTC.

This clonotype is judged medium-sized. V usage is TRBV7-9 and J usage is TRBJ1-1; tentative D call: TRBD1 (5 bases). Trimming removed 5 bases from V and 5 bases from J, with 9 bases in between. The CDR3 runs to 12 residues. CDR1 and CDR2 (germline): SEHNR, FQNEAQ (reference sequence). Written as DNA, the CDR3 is TGTGCCAGCAGCCCCGGACAAACTGAAGCTTTCTTT. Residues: CASSPGQTEAFF.

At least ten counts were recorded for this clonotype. The CDR3 nucleotides are TGTGCCAGCAGTTACTCGGACGGGCGTAACTATGGCTACACCTTC. Protein product: CASSYSDGRNYGYTF. The chain employs TRBV6-5 and TRBJ1-2; D not resolved. CDR1 is MNHEY and CDR2 is SVGAGI in the germline V gene. The V end was cut by 0 bases, the J end by 1 base, with 9 bases between. The CDR3 has 15 amino acids.

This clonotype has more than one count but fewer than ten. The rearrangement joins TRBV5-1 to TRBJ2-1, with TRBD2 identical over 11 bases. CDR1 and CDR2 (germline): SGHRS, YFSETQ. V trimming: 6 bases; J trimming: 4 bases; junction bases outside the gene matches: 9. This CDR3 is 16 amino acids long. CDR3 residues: CASKTSGGAAYNEQFF. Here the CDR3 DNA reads TGCGCCAGCAAAACTAGCGGGGGAGCCGCTTACAATGAGCAGTTCTTC.

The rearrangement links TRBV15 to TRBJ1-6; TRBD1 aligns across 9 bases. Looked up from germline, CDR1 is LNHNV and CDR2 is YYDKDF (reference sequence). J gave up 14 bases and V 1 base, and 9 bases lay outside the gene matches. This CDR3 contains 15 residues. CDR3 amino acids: CATSRAGQGMVALHF. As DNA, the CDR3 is TGTGCCACCAGCAGAGCGGGACAGGGAATGGTGGCCCTCCACTTT.

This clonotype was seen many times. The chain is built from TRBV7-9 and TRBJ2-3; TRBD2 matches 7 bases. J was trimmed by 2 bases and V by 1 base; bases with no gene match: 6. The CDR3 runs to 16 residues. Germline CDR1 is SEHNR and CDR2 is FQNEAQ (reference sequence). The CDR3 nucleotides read TGTGCCAGCAGCTTAGTCGCTAGCGGTTACACAGATACGCAGTATTTT. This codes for CASSLVASGYTDTQYF.

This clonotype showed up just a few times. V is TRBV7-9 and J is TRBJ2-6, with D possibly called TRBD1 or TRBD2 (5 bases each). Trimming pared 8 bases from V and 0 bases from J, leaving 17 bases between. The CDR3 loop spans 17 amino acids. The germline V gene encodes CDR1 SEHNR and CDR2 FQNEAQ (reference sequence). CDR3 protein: CASSDPGRLSGANVLTF. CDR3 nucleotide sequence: TGTGCCAGCTCGGACCCGGGACGCCTCTCTGGGGCCAACGTCCTGACTTTC.

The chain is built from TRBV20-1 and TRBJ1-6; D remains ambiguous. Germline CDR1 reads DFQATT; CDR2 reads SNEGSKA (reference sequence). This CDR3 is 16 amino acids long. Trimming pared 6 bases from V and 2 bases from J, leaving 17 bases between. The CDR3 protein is CSAPPPDVAYNSPLHF. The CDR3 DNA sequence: TGCAGTGCCCCACCTCCGGACGTTGCCTATAATTCACCCCTCCACTTT.

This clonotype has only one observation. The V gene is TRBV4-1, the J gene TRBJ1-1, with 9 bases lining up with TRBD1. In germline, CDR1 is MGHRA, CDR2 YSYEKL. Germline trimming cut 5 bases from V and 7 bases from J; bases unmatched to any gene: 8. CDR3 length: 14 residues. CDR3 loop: CASSLGQGGGEAFF. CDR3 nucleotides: TGCGCCAGCAGCTTGGGACAGGGAGGAGGTGAAGCTTTCTTT.

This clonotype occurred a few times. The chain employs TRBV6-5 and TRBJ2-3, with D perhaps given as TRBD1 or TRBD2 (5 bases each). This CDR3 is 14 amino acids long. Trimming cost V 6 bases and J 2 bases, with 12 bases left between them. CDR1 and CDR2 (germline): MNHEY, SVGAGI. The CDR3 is CASSVGPYTDTQYF. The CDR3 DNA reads TGTGCCAGCAGCGTGGGACCGTACACAGATACGCAGTATTTT.

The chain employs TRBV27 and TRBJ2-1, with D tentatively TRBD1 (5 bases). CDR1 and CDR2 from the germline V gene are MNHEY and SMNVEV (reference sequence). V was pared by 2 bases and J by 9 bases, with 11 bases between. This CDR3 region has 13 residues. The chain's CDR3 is CASSLPYRTEQFF. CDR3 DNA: TGTGCCAGCAGTTTACCTTACAGGACTGAGCAGTTCTTC.

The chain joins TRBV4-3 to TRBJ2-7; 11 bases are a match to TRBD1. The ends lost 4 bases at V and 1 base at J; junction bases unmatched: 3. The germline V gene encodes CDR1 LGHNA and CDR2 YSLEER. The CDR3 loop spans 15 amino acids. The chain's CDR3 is CASSRGTGGSYEQYF. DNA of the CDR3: TGCGCCAGCAGCCGGGGGACAGGGGGTTCCTACGAGCAGTACTTC.

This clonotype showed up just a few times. The CDR3 DNA reads as TGTGCCAGCAGCAGAAAACTAGCGGGGGCGACCACCGGGGAGCTGTTTTTT. Its translation: CASSRKLAGATTGELFF. The V and J genes are TRBV5-5 and TRBJ2-2; 11 nucleotides align to TRBD2. V was clipped by 4 bases and J by 4 bases; unmatched bases: 9. The CDR3 is 17 residues long. In germline, CDR1 is SGHKS, CDR2 YYEKEE (reference sequence).

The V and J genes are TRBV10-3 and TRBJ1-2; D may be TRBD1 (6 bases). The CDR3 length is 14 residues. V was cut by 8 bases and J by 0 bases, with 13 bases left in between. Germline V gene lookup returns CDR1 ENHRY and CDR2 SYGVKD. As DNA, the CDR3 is TGTGCCATCCGGAGGGGGACGGCTAACTATGGCTACACCTTC. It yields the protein CAIRRGTANYGYTF.

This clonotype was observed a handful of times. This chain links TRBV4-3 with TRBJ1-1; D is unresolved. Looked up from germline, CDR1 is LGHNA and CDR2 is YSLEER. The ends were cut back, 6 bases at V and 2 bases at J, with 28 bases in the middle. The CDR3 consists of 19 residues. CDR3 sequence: CASRPRWIGGNTTNTEAFF. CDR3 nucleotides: TGCGCCAGCAGACCAAGATGGATAGGAGGGAATACTACTAACACTGAAGCTTTCTTT.

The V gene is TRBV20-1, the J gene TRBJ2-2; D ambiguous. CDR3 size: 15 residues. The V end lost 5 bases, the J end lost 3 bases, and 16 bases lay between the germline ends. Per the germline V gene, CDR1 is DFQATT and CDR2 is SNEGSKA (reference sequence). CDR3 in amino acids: CSAFEFSSYTGELFF. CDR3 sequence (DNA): TGCAGTGCTTTCGAATTTAGCTCATACACCGGGGAGCTGTTTTTT.

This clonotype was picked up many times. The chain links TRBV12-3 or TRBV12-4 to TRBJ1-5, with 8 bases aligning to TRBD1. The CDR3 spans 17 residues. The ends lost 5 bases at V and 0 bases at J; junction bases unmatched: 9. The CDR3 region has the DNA TGTGCCAGCAGTCTCGGACAGGGACCGTCTAGCAATCAGCCCCAGCATTTT. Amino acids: CASSLGQGPSSNQPQHF.